These 3 T cell receptor beta chains were sequenced from one sample in a study of CD8+ T cells in alopecia areata. The sequencing template was cDNA reverse transcribed from extracted RNA. Assay used: immunoSEQ multiplex PCR; TCRdb lists only in-frame clones, some missing. The profile shows over 120,000 clones, roughly 46% of them singletons. Source: CD4+ T cells sorted from blood, taken at week 0. The source of these receptors is a human donor with alopecia areata.

This sequence joins TRBV6-5 and TRBJ1-5; D gene unclear. Germline lookup yields CDR1 MNHEY and CDR2 SVGAGI. Trimming pared 5 bases from V and 3 bases from J, leaving 8 bases between. This CDR3 is 13 amino acids long. CDR3 region: CASSQGFNQPQHF. The CDR3 DNA is TGTGCCAGCAGTCAAGGGTTCAATCAGCCCCAGCATTTT.

The rearrangement uses TRBV27 and TRBJ1-2; 7 bases align to TRBD1. The CDR3 extends over 16 amino acids. After removal of 5 bases from V and 3 bases from J, the junction contained 12 bases not matched to a gene. Germline CDR1 and CDR2: MNHEY and SMNVEV (reference sequence). The CDR3 sequence is CASSRTSHRGDYGYTF. The CDR3 nucleotides are TGTGCCAGCAGTCGGACGTCGCACAGGGGTGACTATGGCTACACCTTC.

The sample holds a few counts of this clone. The gene calls are TRBV7-2 and TRBJ2-4; tentatively, D is TRBD1 or TRBD2 (5 bases each). The V gene lost 6 bases and the J gene lost 1 base, with 10 bases spanning the gap. This CDR3 is 14 amino acids long. The germline V gene encodes CDR1 SGHTA and CDR2 FQGNSA. The CDR3 nucleotides are TGTGCCAGCAGTCAGGGCGGGGCCAAAAACATTCAGTACTTC. This translates into CASSQGGAKNIQYF.